This TCR beta chain was retrieved from a study of blood T cell repertoires in COVID-19. On the study more broadly: Spain, Italy and the United States supplied samples that represented acute and convalescent COVID-19. T cells, B-cell-depleted T cells, or PBMCs provided the cDNA or gDNA that served as material.

Authors' methods: Counts of nucleated cells, estimated from reference gene primer amplification, were obtained. Measured with immunoSEQ multiplex PCR; TCRdb has only the in-frame clones, and not every one. Clonal size and the V and J genes are those of that table, whereas D and trimming came from the DNA. The data show some 50,000 clones, approximately 78% seen once. V was clipped by 0 bases and J by 0 bases; unmatched bases: 3. Per the germline V gene, CDR1 is LNHNV and CDR2 is YYDKDF (reference sequence). The CDR3 extends over 16 amino acids. The chain joins TRBV15 to TRBJ1-2; 8 bases line up with TRBD1. The TCR originated in a woman of 80 years or more with acute or convalescent COVID-19. Sequencing input: peripheral blood. The CDR3 protein is CATSRDRTGTNYGYTF. The CDR3 DNA follows: TGTGCCACCAGCAGAGACCGGACAGGGACTAACTATGGCTACACCTTC.